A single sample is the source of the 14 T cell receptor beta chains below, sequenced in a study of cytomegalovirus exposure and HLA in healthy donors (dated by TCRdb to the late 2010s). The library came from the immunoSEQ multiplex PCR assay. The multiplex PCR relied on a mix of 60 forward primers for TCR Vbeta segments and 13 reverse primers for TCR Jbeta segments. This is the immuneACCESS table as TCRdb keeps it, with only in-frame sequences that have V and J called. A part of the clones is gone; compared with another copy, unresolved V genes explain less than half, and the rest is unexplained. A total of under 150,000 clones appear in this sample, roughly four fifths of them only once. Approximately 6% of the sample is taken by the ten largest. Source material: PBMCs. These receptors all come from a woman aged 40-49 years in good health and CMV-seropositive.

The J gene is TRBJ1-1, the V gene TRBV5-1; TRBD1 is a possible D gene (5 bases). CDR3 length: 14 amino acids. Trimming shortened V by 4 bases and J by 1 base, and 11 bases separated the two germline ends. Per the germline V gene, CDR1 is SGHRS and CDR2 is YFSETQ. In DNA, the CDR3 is TGCGCCAGCAGCGGGGAGGACACGAACACTGAAGCTTTCTTT. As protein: CASSGEDTNTEAFF. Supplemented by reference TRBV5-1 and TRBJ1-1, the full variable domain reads KAGVTQTPRYLIKTRGQQVTLSCSPISGHRSVSWYQQTPGQGLQFLFEYFSETQRNKGNFPGRFSGRQFSNSRSEMNVSTLELGDSALYLCASSGEDTNTEAFFGQGTRLTVV.

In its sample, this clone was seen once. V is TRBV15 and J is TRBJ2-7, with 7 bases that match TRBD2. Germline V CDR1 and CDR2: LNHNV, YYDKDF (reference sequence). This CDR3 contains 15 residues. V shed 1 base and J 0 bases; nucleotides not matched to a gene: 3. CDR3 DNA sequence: TGTGCCACCAGCAGAGTAGCGGGCGCCTCCTACGAGCAGTACTTC. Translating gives CATSRVAGASYEQYF.

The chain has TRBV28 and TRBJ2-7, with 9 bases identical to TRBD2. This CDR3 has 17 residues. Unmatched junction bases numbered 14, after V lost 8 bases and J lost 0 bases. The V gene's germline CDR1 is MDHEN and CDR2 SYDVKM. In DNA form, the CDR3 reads TGTGCCAGCCACGGCCGGTCTATAGCGGGAGCCTCCTACGAGCAGTACTTC. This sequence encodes CASHGRSIAGASYEQYF.

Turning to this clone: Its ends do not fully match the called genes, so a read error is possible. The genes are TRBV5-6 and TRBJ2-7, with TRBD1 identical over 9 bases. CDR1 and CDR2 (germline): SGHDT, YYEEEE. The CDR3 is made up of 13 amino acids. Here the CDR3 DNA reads TGTGCCAGCAGCCGCGGACAGGGGATTCGGTGGGACTTC. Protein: CASSRGQGIRWDF.

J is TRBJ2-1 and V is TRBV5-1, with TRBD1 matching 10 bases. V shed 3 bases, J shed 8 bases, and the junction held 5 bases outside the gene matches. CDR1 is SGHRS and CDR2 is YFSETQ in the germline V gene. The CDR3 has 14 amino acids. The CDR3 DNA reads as TGCGCCAGCAGCTCCAGGACAGGGGGGGATGAGCAGTTCTTC. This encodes CASSSRTGGDEQFF.

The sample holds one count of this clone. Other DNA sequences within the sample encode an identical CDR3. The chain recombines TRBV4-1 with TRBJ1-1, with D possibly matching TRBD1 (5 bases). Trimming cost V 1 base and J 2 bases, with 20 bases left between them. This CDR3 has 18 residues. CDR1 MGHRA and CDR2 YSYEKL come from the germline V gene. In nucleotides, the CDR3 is TGCGCCAGCAGCCAAGTTTTTCGGGGGGTGGGGATCAACACTGAAGCTTTCTTT. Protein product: CASSQVFRGVGINTEAFF.

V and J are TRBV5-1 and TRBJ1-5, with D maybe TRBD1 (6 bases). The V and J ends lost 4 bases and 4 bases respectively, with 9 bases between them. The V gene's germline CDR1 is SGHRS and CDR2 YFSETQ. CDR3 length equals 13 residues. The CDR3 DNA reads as TGCGCCAGCAGCACAGGGCTTAATCAGCCCCAGCATTTT. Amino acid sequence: CASSTGLNQPQHF.

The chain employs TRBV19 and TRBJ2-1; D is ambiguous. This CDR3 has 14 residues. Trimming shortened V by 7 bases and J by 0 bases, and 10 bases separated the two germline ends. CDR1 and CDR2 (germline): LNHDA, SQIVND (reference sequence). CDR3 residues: CASKARSSYNEQFF. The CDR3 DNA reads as TGTGCCAGTAAGGCGCGGAGCTCCTACAATGAGCAGTTCTTC.

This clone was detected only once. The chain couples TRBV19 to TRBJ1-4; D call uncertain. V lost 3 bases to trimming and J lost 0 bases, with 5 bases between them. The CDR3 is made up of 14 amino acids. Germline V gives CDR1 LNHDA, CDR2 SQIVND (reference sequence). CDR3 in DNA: TGTGCCAGTAGTATTTCAGCAACTAATGAAAAACTGTTTTTT. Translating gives CASSISATNEKLFF. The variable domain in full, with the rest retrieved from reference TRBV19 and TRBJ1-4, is DGGITQSPKYLFRKEGQNVTLSCEQNLNHDAMYWYRQDPGQGLRLIYYSQIVNDFQKGDIAEGYSVSREKKESFPLTVTSAQKNPTAFYLCASSISATNEKLFFGSGTQLSVL.

This CDR3 reads CASSLRATSNNEQFF. The CDR3 coding sequence is TGTGCCAGCAGCTTACGCGCGACTTCCAACAATGAGCAGTTCTTC. The chain combines TRBV7-8 with TRBJ2-1, with unresolved D. Trimming removed 2 bases from V and 5 bases from J, with 13 bases in between. In germline, CDR1 is SGHVS, CDR2 FQNEAQ. This CDR3 contains 15 residues.

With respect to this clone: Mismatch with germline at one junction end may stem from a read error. Here the CDR3 DNA reads TGTGCTAGCAGCTTAGGGGGGACTAGCGGGCTAAGCACAGATACGCAGTATTTT. Translated: CASSLGGTSGLSTDTQYF. This rearrangement joins TRBV7-7 to TRBJ2-3; 12 bases map to TRBD2. The V gene's germline CDR1 is SSHAT and CDR2 FNYEAQ (reference sequence). The CDR3 extends over 18 amino acids.

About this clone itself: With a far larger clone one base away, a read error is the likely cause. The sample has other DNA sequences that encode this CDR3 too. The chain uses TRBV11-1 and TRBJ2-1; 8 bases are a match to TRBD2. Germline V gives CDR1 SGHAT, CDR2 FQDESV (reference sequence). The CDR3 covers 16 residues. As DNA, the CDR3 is TGTGCCAGCAGCCCCTCCGGGACTAGAAAGGACAATGAGCAATTCTTC. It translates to CASSPSGTRKDNEQFF.

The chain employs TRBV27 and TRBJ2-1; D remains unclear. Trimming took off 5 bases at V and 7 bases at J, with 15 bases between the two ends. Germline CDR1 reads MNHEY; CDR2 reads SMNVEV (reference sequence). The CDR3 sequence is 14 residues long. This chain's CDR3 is CASSIVITANEQFF. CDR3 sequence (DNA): TGTGCCAGCAGTATCGTAATTACTGCGAATGAGCAGTTCTTC.

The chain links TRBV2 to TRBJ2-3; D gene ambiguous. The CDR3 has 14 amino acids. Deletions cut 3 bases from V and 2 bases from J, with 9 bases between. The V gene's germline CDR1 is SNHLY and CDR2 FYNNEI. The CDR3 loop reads CASSEGSNTDTQYF. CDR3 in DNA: TGTGCCAGCAGTGAGGGCAGCAACACAGATACGCAGTATTTT. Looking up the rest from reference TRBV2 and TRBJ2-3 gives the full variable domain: EPEVTQTPSHQVTQMGQEVILRCVPISNHLYFYWYRQILGQKVEFLVSFYNNEISEKSEIFDDQFSVERPDGSNFTLKIRSTKLEDSAMYFCASSEGSNTDTQYFGPGTRLTVL.